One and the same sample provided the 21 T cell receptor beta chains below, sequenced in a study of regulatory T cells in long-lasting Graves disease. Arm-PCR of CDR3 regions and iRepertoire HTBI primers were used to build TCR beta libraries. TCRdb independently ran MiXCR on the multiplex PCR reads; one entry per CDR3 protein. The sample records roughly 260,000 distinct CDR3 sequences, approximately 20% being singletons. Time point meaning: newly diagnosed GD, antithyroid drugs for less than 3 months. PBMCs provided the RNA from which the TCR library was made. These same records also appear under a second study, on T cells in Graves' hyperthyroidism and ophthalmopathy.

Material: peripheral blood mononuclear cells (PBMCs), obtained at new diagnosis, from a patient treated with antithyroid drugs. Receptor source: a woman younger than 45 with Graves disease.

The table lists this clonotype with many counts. CDR3 coding DNA: TGCAGTGCTAGAATCCAGGGGGGTCGGGTGACCCAGTACTTC. Translation: CSARIQGGRVTQYF. The V call is TRBV20-1, the J call TRBJ2-5; D is perhaps TRBD1 (7 bases). Looked up from germline, CDR1 is DFQATT and CDR2 is SNEGSKA (reference sequence). V lost 2 bases to trimming and J lost 7 bases, with 17 bases between them. The CDR3 consists of 14 residues.

Written as DNA, the CDR3 is TGTGCCAGCAGCCAGGGAGGGGGCTGGGGGCAAGAGACCCAGTACTTC. As protein: CASSQGGGWGQETQYF. The genes are TRBV5-4 and TRBJ2-5; D may match TRBD1 or TRBD2 (7 bases each). Trimming took off 4 bases at V and 2 bases at J, with 18 bases between the two ends. The CDR3 has 16 residues. Looked up from germline, CDR1 is SGHNT and CDR2 is YYREEE (reference sequence).

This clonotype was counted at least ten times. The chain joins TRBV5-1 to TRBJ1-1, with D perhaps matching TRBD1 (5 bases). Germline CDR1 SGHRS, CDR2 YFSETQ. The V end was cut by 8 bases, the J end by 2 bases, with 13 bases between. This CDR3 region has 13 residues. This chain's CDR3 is CASRDGSNTEAFF. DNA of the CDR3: TGCGCCAGTAGGGACGGATCAAACACTGAAGCTTTCTTT.

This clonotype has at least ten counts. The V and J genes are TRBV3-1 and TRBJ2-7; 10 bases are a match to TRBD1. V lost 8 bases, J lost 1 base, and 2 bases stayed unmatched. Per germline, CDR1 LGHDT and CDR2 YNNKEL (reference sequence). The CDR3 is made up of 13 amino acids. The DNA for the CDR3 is TGTGCCAGCGGGACAGGGGAATCCTACGAGCAGTACTTC. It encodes CASGTGESYEQYF.

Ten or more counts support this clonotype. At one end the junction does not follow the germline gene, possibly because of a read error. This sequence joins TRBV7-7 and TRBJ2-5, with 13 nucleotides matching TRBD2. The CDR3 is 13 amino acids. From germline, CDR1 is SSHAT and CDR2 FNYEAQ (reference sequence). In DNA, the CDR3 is TGTGCTAGCAGCTCCGGACTAGCGGGGGCCCAGTACTTC. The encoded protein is CASSSGLAGAQYF.

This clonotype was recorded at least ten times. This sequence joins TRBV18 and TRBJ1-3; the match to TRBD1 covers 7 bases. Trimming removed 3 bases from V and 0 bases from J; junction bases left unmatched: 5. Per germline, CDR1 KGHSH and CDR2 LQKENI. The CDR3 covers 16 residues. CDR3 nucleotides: TGTGCCAGCTCACCGACGACAGGGAGCTCTGGAAACACCATATATTTT. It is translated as CASSPTTGSSGNTIYF.

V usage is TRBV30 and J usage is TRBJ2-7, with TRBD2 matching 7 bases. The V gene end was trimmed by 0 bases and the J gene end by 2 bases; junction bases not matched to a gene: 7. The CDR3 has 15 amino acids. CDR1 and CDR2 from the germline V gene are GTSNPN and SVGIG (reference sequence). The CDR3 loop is CAWSVGLAEPYEQYF. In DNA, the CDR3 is TGTGCCTGGAGTGTAGGGCTAGCGGAGCCCTACGAGCAGTACTTC.

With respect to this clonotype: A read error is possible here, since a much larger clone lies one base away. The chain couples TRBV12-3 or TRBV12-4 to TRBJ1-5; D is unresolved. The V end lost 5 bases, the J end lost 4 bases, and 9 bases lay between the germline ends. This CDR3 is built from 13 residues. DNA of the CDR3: TGTGCCAGCAGTCAGGCCCTTAATCAGCCCCAGCATTTT. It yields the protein CASSQALNQPQHF.

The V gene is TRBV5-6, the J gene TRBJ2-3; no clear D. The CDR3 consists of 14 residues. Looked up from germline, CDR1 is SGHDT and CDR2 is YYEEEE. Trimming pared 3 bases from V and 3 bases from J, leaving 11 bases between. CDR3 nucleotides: TGTGCCAGCAGCTCCGGGTTGGAGACAGATACGCAGTATTTT. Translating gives CASSSGLETDTQYF.

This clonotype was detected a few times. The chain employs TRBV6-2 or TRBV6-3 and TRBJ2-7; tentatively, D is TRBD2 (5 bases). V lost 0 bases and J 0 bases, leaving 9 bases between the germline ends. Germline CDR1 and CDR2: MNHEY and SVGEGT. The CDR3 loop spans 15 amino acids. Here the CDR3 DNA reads TGTGCCAGCAGTTACTCCGGCGGACTCTCCTACGAGCAGTACTTC. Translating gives CASSYSGGLSYEQYF.

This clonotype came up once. CDR3 DNA: TGTGCCAGCAGCGTAGGGTCGCACGAGACCCAGTACTTC. Translation gives CASSVGSHETQYF. The chain joins TRBV9 to TRBJ2-1; D not certain. Matching the DNA end better, TRBJ2-5 makes the J call doubtful. The CDR3 runs 13 residues. In germline, CDR1 is SGDLS, CDR2 YYNGEE.

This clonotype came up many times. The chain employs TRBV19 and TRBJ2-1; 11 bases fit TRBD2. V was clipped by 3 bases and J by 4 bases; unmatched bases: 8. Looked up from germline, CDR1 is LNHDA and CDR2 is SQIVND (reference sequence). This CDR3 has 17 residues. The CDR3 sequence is CASSIPGSGGGYNEQFF. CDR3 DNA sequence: TGTGCCAGTAGTATCCCCGGTAGCGGGGGGGGGTACAATGAGCAGTTCTTC.

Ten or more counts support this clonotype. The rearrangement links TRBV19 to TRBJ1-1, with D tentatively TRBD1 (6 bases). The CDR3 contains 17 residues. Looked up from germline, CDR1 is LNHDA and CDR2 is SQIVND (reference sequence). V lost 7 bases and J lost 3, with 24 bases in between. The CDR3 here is CASMGMGALNQDTEAFF. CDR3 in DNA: TGTGCCAGTATGGGGATGGGGGCACTAAACCAGGACACTGAAGCTTTCTTT.

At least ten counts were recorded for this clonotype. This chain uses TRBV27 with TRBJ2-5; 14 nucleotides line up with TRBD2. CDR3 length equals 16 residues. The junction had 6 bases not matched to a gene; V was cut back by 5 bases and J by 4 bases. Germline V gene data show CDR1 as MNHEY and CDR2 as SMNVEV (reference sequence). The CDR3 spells CASSPGLAGAGETQYF. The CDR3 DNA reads TGTGCCAGCAGTCCGGGACTAGCGGGGGCGGGAGAGACCCAGTACTTC.

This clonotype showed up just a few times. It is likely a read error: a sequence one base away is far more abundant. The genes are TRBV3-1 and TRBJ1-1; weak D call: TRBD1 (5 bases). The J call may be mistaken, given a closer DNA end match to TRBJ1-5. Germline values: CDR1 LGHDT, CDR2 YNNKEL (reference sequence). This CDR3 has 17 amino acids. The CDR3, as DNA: TGTGCCAGCAGCCAAGAAATAATGGGGGGGGTCACAGATACGCAGCATTTT. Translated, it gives CASSQEIMGGVTDTQHF.

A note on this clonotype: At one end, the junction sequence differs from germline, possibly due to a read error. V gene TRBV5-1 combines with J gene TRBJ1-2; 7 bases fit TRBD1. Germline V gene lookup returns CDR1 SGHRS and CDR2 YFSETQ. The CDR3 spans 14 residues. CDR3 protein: CASSREGTVYGYTF. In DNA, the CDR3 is TGTGCCAGCAGCCGTGAGGGGACAGTCTATGGCTACACCTTC.

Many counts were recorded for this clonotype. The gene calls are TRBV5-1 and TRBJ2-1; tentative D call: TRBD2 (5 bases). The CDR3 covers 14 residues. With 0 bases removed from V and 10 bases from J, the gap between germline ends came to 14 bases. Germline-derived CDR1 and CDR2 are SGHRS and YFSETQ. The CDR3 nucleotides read TGCGCCAGCAGCTTGGGATTGGAGAGAGGGGAGCAGTTCTTC. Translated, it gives CASSLGLERGEQFF.

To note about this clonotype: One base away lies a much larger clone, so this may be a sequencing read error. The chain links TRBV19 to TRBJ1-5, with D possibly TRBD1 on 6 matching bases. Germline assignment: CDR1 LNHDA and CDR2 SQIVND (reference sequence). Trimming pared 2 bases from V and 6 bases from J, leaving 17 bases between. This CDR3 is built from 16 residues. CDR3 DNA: TGTGCCAGTAGTATAAGCGGGAAAGGGGGTACTCAGCCCCAGCATTTT. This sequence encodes CASSISGKGGTQPQHF.

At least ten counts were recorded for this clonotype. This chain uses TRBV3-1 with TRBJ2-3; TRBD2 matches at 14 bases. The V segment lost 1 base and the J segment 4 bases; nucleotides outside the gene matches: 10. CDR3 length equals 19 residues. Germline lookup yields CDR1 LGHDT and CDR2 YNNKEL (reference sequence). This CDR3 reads CASSQAPGLAGVFADTQYF. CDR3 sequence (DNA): TGTGCCAGCAGCCAAGCCCCGGGACTAGCGGGGGTTTTCGCAGATACGCAGTATTTT.

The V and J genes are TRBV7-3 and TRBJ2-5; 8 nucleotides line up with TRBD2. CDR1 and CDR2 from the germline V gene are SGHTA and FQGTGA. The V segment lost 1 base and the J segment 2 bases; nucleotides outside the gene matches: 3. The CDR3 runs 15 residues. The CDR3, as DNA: TGTGCCAGCAGCTTAAAACTAGCGGAACAAGAGACCCAGTACTTC. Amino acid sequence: CASSLKLAEQETQYF.

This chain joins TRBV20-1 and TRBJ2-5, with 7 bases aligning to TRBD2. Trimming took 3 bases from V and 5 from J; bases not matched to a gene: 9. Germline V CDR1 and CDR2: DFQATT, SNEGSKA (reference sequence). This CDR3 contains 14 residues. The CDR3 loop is CSASGGGRGETQYF. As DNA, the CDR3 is TGCAGTGCTAGCGGGGGTGGGCGGGGGGAGACCCAGTACTTC.